There are many counts of the clone carrying this T cell receptor (beta chain). Libraries of TCR beta came from iRepertoire HTBI primers plus Arm-PCR of CDR3 regions. In TCRdb, the multiplex PCR reads were re-called with MiXCR into one record per CDR3 protein. The data show approximately 470,000 distinct CDR3 sequences, roughly 16% seen once. This specimen comes from a study of regulatory T cells in long-lasting Graves disease. Time point: newly diagnosed GD, antithyroid drugs for less than 3 months. From RNA extracted from PBMCs, the TCR library was made. It was American Thyroid Association guidelines that determined Graves' disease diagnosis. There are 15 residues in the CDR3. The V gene's germline CDR1 is SGHRS and CDR2 YFSETQ. Trimming removed 0 bases at V and 1 base at J, with 10 bases between. The sample also formed part of further work on T cells in Graves' hyperthyroidism and ophthalmopathy. That publication notes: Carried out on the TCR CDR3, a first-round RT-PCR used the HTBI primer set.

Sequences were derived from peripheral blood mononuclear cells (PBMCs), sampled at new diagnosis, from a patient treated with antithyroid drugs. The V gene is TRBV5-1, the J gene TRBJ2-5, with D unclear. This TCR derives from a man in his forties with Graves disease. CDR3 sequence (DNA): TGCGCCAGCAGCTTGGATCCGGGTATCCAAGAGACCCAGTACTTC. Translating gives CASSLDPGIQETQYF.